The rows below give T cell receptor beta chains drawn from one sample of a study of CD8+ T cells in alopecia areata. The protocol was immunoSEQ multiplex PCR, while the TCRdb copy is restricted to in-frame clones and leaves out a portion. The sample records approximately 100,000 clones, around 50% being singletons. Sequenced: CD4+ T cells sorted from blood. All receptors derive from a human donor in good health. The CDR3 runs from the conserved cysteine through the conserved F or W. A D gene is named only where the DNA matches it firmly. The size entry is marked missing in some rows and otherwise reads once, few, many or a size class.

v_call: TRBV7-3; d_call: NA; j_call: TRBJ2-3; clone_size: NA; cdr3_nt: TGTGCCAGCAGCTTTGGACGGGGCACAGATACGCAGTATTTT; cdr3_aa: CASSFGRGTDTQYF
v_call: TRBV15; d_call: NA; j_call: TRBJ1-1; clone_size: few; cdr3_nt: TGTGCCACCAGCAGAGTTTTTCGACCACAGGGTAGCACTGAAGCTTTCTTT; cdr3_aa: CATSRVFRPQGSTEAFF
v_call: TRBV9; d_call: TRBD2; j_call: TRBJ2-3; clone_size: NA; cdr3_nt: TGTGCCAGCAGCTCCCGGACTAGCGGAAATACGCAGTATTTT; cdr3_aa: CASSSRTSGNTQYF
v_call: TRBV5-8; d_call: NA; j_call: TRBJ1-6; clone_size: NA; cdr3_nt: TGTGCCAGCAGCTTGTTAACAGGGTGGGGATCCTATAATTCACCCCTCCACTTT; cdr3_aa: CASSLLTGWGSYNSPLHF
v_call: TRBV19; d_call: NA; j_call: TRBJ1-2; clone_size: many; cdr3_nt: TGTGCCAGTAGTTTTTCGGGCAGCTATGGCTACACCTTC; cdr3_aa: CASSFSGSYGYTF
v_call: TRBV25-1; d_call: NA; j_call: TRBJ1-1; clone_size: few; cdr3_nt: TGTGCCAGCAGTGATAGTATCGGGGAGGGCACTGAAGCTTTCTTT; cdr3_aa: CASSDSIGEGTEAFF
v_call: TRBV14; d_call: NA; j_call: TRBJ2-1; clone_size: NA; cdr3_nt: TGTGCCAGCAGCCAAGATAGACACAATGAGCAGTTCTTC; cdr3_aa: CASSQDRHNEQFF
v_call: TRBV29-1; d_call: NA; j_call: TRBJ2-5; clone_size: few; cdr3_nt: TGCAGCGTCCGGGCGGGGTTCGAGACCCAGTACTTC; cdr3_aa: CSVRAGFETQYF
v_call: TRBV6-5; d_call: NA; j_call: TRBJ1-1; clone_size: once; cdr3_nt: TGTGCCAGCAGTTACTCAGGGTTGGGAGTGACTGAAGCTTTCTTT; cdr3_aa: CASSYSGLGVTEAFF
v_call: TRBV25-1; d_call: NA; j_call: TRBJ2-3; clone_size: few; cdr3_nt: TGTGCCAGCGAGGGGGGGACTAGCACAGATACGCAGTATTTT; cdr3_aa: CASEGGTSTDTQYF
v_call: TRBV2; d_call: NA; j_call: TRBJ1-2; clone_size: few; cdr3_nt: TGTGCCAGCAGTAATTCACCTAACTATGGCTACACCTTC; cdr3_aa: CASSNSPNYGYTF
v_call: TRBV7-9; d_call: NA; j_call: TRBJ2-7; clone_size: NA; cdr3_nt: TGTGCCAGCAGCCGAGGGGGATTCAGCGAGCAGTACTTC; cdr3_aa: CASSRGGFSEQYF
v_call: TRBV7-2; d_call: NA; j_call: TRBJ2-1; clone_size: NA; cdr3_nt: TGTGCCAGCAGCAACCGGGACTCGAGCAATGAGCAGTTCTTC; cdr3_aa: CASSNRDSSNEQFF
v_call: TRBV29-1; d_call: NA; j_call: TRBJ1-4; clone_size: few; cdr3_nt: TGCAGCGCTGCTTCCCCCGCTGAAAAACTGTTTTTT; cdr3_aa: CSAASPAEKLFF
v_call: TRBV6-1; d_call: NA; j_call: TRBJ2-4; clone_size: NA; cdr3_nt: TGTGCCAGCAGTGAGGGATTAAACATTCAGTACTTC; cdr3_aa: CASSEGLNIQYF
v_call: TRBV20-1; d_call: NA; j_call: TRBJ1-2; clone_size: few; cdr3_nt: TGCAGTGCTTCAGGGGCCTATGGCTACACCTTC; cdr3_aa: CSASGAYGYTF
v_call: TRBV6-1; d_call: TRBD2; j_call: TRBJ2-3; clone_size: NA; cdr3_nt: TGTGCCAGCAGTCTACTAGCGGGGGGCACAGATACGCAGTATTTT; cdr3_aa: CASSLLAGGTDTQYF
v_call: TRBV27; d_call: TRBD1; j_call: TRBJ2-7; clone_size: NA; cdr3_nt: TGTGCCAGCAGTAACCGGGACAGGGGTTTGGAGTACTTC; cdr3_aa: CASSNRDRGLEYF
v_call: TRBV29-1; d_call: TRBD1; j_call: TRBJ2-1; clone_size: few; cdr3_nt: TGCAGCGTTGAAGTCGTTGGGACAGGGGTCCACAATGAGCAGTTCTTC; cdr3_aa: CSVEVVGTGVHNEQFF
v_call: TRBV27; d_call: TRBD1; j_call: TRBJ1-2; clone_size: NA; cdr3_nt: TGTGCCAGCAGGCCTCAGGGGGGTGGCTACACCTTC; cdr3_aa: CASRPQGGGYTF
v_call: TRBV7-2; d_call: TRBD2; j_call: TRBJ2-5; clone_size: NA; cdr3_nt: TGTGCCAGCAGCTCCCCCCAACTAGCGGGGGGCTCGGAGACCCAGTACTTC; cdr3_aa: CASSSPQLAGGSETQYF
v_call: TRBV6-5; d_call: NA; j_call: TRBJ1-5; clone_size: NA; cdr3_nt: TGTGCCAGCAGTTACGACAGAAATCAGCCCCAGCATTTT; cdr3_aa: CASSYDRNQPQHF
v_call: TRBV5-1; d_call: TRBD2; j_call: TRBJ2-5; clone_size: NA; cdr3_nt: TGCGCCAGCAGCTTGGCCGGGACTAGCGGGGAGACCCAGTACTTC; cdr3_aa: CASSLAGTSGETQYF
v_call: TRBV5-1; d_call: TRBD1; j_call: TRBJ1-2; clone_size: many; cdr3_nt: TGCGCCAGCAGCCTGGACAGGGACTATGGCTACACCTTC; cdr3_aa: CASSLDRDYGYTF
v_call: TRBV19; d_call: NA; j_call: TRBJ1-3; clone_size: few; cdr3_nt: TGTGCCAGTAGTATTTCCAGGGAAAGAGCCATATATTTT; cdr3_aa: CASSISRERAIYF
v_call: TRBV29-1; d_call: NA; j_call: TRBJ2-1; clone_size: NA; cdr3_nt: TGCAGCGTCCATCCTGGAGGGAATGAGCAGTTCTTC; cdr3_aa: CSVHPGGNEQFF
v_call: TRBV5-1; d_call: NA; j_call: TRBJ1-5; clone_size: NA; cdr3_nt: TGCGCCAGCAGCTCCGGGACGATCGGTCAGCCCCAGCATTTT; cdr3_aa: CASSSGTIGQPQHF
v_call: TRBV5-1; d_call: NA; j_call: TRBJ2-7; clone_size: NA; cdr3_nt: TGCGCCAGCAGCTTGGGGTCCTCCTACGAGCAGTACTTC; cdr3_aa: CASSLGSSYEQYF
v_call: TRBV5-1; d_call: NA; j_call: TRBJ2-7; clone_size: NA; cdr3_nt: TGCGCCAGCAGCCCCGGAGGGGTTTACGAGCAGTACTTC; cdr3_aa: CASSPGGVYEQYF
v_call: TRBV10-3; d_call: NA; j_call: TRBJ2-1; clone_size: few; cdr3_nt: TGTGCCATCAGTGAGTCGCCGCCTAGTTCCTACAATGAGCAGTTCTTC; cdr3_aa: CAISESPPSSYNEQFF
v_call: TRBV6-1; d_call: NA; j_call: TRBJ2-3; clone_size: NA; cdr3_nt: TGTGCCAGCAGTGAAGATGTGGGGAGATACACAGATACGCAGTATTTT; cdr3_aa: CASSEDVGRYTDTQYF
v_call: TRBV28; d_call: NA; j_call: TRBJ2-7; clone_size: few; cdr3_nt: TGTGCCAGCAGTTTAAGCACGGATCCCTACGAGCAGTACTTC; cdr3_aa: CASSLSTDPYEQYF
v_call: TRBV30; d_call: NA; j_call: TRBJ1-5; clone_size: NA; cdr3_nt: TGTGCCTGGAGTGGTGGGGGGGATAGCAATCAGCCCCAGCATTTT; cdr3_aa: CAWSGGGDSNQPQHF
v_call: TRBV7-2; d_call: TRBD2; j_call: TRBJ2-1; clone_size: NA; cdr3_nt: TGTGCCAGCATGAGAGCGGGGCCTAGAGTCTCCTACAATGAGCAGTTCTTC; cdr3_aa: CASMRAGPRVSYNEQFF
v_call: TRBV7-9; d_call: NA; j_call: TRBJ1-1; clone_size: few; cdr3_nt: TGTGCCAGCAGCAATCGACAGTCTGAAGCTTTCTTT; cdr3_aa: CASSNRQSEAFF
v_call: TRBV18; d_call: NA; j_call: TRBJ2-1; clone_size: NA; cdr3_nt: TGTGCCAGCTCACCGGGACACCAAACCGTCTACAATGAGCAGTTCTTC; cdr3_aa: CASSPGHQTVYNEQFF
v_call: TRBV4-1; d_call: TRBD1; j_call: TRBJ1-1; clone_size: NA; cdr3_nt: TGCGCCAGCAGCCATGCGGACAGGGACGGGACTGAAGCTTTCTTT; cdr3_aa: CASSHADRDGTEAFF
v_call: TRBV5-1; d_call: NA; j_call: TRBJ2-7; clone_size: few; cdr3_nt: TGCGCCAGCAGCGTCAGACGGGCCGGGATCTCCGAGCAGTACTTC; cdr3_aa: CASSVRRAGISEQYF
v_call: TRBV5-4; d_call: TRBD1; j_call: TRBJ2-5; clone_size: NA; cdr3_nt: TGTGCCAGCAGTTCGCCGACAGGGAGCCAAGAGACCCAGTACTTC; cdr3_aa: CASSSPTGSQETQYF
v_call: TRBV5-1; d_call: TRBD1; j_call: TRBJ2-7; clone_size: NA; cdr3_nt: TGCGCCAGCAGACCGACAGGGGACTTCCACGAGCAGTACTTC; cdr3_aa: CASRPTGDFHEQYF
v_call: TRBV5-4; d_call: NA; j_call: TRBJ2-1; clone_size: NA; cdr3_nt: TGTGCCAGCAGCTTGCCAGGGAGCCTCTTGAATGAGCAGTTCTTC; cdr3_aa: CASSLPGSLLNEQFF